The present entry profiles one T cell receptor beta chain with its context. This entry comes from a study of shared clonotypes between healthy human individuals. TCRdb's copy holds only in-frame clones and misses some; the assay was immunoSEQ multiplex PCR. Of under 2,000,000 clones in the sample, less than 95% were seen once. The naive CD8 fraction comprised CD45RO-negative cells positively selected for CCR7 and excluded terminally differentiated effector memory CD45RA+ cells. V was pared by 0 bases and J by 5 bases, with 12 bases between. The CDR3 totals 14 residues. CDR1 SGDLS and CDR2 YYNGEE come from the germline V gene.

The genes are TRBV9 and TRBJ2-7, with D maybe TRBD1 (5 bases). The sequencing input was naive CD8+ T cells sorted from blood. The sequence was obtained from a man younger than 30 in good health. The CDR3 coding sequence is TGTGCCAGCAGCGTAGGAGACAGCTATGACGAGCAGTACTTC. Amino acid sequence: CASSVGDSYDEQYF.